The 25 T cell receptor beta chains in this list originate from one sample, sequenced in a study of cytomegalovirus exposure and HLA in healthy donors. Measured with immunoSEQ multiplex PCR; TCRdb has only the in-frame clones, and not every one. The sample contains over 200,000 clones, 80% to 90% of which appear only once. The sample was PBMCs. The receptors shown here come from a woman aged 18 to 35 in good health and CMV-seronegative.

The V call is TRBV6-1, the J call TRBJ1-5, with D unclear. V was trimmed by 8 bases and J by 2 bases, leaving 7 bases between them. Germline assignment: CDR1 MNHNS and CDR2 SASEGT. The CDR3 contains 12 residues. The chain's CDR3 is CASGPGNQPQHF. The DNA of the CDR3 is TGTGCCAGCGGCCCAGGCAATCAGCCCCAGCATTTT.

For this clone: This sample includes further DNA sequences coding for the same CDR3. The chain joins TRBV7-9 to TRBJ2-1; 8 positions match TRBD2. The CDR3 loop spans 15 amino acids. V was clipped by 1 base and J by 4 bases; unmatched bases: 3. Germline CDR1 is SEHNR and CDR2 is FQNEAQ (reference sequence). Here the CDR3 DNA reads TGTGCCAGCAGCTTAGGACTAGCGAGTTACAATGAGCAGTTCTTC. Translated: CASSLGLASYNEQFF.

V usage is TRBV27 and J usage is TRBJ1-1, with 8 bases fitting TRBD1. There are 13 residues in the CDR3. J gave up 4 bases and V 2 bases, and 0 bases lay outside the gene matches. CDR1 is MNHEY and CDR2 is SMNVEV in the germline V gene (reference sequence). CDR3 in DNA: TGTGCCAGCAGTTTAGACAGGGGCACTGAAGCTTTCTTT. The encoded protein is CASSLDRGTEAFF.

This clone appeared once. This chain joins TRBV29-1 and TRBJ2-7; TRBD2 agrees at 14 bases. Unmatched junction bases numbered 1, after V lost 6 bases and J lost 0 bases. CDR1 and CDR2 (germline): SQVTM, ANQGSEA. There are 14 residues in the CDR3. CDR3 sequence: CSVGTSGSSYEQYF. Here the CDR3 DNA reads TGCAGCGTAGGGACTAGCGGGAGCTCCTACGAGCAGTACTTC.

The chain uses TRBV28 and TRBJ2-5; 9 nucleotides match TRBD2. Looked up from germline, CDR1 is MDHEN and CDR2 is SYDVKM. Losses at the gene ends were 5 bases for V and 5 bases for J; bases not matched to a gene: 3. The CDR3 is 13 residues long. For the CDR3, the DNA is TGTGCCAGCAGTCTAGCGGGATGGGAGACCCAGTACTTC. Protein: CASSLAGWETQYF. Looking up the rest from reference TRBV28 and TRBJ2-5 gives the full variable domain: DVKVTQSSRYLVKRTGEKVFLECVQDMDHENMFWYRQDPGLGLRLIYFSYDVKMKEKGDIPEGYSVSREKKERFSLILESASTNQTSMYLCASSLAGWETQYFGPGTRLLVL.

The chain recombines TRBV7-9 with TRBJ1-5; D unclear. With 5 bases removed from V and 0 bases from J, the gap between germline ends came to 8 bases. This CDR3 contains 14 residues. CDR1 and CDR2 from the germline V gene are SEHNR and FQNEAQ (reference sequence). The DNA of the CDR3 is TGTGCCAGCAGCCCAGATTATAGCAATCAGCCCCAGCATTTT. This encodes CASSPDYSNQPQHF.

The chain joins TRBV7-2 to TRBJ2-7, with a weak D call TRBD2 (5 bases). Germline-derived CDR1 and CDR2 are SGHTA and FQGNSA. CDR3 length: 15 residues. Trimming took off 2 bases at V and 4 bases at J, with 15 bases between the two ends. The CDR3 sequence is CASSLRGSPLYEQYF. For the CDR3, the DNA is TGTGCCAGCAGCTTACGAGGGTCCCCGCTTTACGAGCAGTACTTC.

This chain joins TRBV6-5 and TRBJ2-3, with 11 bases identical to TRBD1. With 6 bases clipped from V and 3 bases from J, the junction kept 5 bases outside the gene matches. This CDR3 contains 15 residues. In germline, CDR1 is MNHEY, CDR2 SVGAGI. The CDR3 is CASSRGQGETDTQYF. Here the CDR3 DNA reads TGTGCCAGCAGCCGGGGACAGGGGGAAACAGATACGCAGTATTTT.

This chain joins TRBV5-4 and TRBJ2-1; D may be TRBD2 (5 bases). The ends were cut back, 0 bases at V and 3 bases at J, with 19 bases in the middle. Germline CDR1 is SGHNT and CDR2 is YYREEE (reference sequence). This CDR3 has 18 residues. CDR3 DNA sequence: TGTGCCAGCAGCTTGGTGTCGTGGACTTACACAAACTACAATGAGCAGTTCTTC. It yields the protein CASSLVSWTYTNYNEQFF.

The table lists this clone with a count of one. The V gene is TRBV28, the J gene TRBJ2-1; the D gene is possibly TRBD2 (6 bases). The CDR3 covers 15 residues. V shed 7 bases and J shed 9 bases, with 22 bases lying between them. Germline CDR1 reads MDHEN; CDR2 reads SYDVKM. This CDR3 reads CASNGREHSSAEQFF. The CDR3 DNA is TGTGCCAGCAATGGTCGGGAGCACAGTAGCGCTGAGCAGTTCTTC.

The CDR3 is CASSQRGRGKTQYF. The CDR3 bases are TGCGCCAGCAGTCAACGCGGGAGGGGGAAGACCCAGTACTTC. V usage is TRBV23-1 and J usage is TRBJ2-5, with 9 bases lining up with TRBD2. TRBV23-1 is an ORF, and what it does is uncertain. This CDR3 comprises 14 residues. V shed 2 bases, J shed 6 bases, and the junction held 4 bases outside the gene matches.

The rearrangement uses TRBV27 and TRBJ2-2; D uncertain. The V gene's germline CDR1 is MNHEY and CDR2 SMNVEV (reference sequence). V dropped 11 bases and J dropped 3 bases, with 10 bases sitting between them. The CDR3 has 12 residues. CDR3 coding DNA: TGTGCCTGTGGGCTTGACACCGGGGAGCTGTTTTTT. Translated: CACGLDTGELFF.

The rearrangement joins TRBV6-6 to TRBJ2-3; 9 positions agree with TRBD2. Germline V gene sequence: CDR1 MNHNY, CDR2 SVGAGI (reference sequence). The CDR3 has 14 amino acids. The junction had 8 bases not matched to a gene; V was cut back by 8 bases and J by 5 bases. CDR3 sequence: CASRLRTSVDTQYF. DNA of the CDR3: TGTGCCAGCCGCCTCAGGACTAGCGTAGATACGCAGTATTTT.

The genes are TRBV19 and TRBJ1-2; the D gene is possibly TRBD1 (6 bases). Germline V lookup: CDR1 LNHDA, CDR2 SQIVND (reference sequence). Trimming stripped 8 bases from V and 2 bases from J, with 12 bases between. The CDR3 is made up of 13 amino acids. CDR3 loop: CASRQADNYGYTF. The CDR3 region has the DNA TGTGCCAGTCGACAGGCTGACAACTATGGCTACACCTTC.

The CDR3 protein is CASSLVPPSGYQETQYF. In DNA, the CDR3 is TGTGCCAGCAGTTTAGTCCCCCCTAGCGGGTACCAAGAGACCCAGTACTTC. The chain combines TRBV27 with TRBJ2-5, with 8 bases fitting TRBD2. This CDR3 region has 17 residues. The junction had 8 bases not matched to a gene; V was cut back by 2 bases and J by 0 bases. Germline lookup yields CDR1 MNHEY and CDR2 SMNVEV (reference sequence).

Here the CDR3 reads CTSSQEGLAGEFYEQYF. The CDR3 coding sequence is TGCACCAGCAGCCAAGAGGGACTAGCGGGAGAATTCTACGAGCAGTACTTC. The V and J genes are TRBV1 and TRBJ2-7; TRBD2, as called in the table, went unchecked against the DNA. TRBV1 is noted as a pseudogene. The CDR3 loop spans 17 amino acids.

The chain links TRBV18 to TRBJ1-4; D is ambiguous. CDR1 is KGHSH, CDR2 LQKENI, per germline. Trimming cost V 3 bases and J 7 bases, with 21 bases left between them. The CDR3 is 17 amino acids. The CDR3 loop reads CASSPFIKDGVVEKLFF. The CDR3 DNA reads TGTGCCAGCTCACCCTTTATTAAGGACGGGGTCGTTGAAAAACTGTTTTTT.

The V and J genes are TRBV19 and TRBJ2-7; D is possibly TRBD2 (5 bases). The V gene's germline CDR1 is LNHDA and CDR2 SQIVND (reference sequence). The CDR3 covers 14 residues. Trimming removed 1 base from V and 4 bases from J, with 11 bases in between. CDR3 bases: TGTGCCAGTAGTATAGCGGCAGGAGGATACGAGCAGTACTTC. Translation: CASSIAAGGYEQYF.

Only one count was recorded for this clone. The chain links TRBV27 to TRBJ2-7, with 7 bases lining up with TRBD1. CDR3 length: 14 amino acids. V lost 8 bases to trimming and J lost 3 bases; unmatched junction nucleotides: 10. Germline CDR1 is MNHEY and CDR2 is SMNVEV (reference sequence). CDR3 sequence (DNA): TGTGCCAGCCGTCGGACAGGTACAGGCTACGAGCAGTACTTC. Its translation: CASRRTGTGYEQYF.

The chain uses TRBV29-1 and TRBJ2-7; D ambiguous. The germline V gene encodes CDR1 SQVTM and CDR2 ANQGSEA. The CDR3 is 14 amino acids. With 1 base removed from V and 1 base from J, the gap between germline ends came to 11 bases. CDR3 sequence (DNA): TGCAGCGTTGAAGGTTCCGGCGGATCCTACGAGCAGTACTTC. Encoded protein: CSVEGSGGSYEQYF.

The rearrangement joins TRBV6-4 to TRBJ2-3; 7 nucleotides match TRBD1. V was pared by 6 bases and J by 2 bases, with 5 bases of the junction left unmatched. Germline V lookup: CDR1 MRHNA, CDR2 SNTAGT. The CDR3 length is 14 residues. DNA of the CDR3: TGTGCCAGCAGGAGTCAGGGGGACACAGATACGCAGTATTTT. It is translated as CASRSQGDTDTQYF.

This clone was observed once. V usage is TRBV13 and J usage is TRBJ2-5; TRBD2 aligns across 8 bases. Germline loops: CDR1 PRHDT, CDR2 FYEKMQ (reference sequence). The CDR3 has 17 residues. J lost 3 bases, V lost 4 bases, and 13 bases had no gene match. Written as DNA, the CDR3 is TGTGCCAGCAGCTCCCTAAGATCTCCGGGACTAGAAGAGACCCAGTACTTC. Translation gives CASSSLRSPGLEETQYF. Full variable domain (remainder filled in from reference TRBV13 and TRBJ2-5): AAGVIQSPRHLIKEKRETATLKCYPIPRHDTVYWYQQGPGQDPQFLISFYEKMQSDKGSIPDRFSAQQFSDYHSELNMSSLELGDSALYFCASSSLRSPGLEETQYFGPGTRLLVL.

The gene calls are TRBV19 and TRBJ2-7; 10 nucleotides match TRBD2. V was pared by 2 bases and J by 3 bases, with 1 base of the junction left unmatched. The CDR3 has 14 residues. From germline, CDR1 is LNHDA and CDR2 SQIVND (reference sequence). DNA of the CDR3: TGTGCCAGTAGTATAACTAGCGGGGACTACGAGCAGTACTTC. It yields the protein CASSITSGDYEQYF.

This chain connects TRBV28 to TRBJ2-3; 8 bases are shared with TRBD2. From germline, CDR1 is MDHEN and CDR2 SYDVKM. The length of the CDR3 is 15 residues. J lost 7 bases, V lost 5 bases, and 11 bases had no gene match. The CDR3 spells CASSSSGGPGHTQYF. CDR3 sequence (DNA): TGTGCCAGCAGTAGTTCGGGAGGGCCGGGCCATACGCAGTATTTT.

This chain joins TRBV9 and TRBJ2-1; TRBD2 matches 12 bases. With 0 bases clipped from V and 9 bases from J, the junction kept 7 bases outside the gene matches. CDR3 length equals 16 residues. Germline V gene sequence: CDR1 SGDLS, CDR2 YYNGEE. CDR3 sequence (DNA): TGTGCCAGCAGCGTAGGGGCTAGCGGGAGGGGGGGTGAGCAGTTCTTC. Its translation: CASSVGASGRGGEQFF.